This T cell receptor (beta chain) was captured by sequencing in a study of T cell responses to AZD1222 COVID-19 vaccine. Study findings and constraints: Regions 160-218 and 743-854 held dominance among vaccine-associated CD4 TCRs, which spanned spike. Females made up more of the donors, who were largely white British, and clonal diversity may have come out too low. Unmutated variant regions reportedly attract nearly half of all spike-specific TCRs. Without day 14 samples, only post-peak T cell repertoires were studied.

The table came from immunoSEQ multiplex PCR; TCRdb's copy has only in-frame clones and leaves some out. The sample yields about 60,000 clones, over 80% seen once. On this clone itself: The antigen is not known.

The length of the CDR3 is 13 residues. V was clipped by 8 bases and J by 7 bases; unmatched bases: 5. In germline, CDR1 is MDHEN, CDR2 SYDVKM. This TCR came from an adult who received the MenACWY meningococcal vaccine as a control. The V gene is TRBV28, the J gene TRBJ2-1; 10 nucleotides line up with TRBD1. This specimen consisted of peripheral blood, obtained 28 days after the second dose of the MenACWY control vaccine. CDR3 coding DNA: TGTGCCAGCGGACCGGGACAGGGGAATGAGCAGTTCTTC. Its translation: CASGPGQGNEQFF.